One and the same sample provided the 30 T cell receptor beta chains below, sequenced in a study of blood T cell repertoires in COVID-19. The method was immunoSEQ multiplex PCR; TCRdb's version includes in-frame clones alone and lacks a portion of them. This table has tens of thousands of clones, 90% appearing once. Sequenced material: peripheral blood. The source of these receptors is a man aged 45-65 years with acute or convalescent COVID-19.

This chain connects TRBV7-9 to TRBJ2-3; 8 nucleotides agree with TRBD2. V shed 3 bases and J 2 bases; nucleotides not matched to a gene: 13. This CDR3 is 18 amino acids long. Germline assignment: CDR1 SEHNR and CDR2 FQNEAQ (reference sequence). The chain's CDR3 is CASSFPRTSPSDTDTQYF. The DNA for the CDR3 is TGTGCCAGCAGCTTTCCTCGGACTAGCCCAAGTGACACAGATACGCAGTATTTT.

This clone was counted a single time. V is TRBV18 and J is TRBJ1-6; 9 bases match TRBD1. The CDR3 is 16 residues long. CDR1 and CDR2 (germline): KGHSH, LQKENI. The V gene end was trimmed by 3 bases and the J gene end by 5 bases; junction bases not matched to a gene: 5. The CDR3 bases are TGTGCCAGCTCACCCGAACAGGGGGCCAATAATTCACCCCTCCACTTT. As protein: CASSPEQGANNSPLHF.

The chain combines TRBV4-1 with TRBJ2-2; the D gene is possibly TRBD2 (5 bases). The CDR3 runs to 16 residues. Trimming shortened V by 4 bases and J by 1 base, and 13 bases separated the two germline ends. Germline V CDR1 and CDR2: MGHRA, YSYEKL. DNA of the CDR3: TGCGCCAGCAGCCCTCTTAGAGGGAAGAACACCGGGGAGCTGTTTTTT. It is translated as CASSPLRGKNTGELFF.

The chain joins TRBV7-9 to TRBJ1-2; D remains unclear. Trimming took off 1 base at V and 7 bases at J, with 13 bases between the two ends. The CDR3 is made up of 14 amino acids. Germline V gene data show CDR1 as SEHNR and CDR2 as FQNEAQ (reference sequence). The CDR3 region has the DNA TGTGCCAGCAGCTTAGGGGCCCCGGTCAGTGGCTACACCTTC. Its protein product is CASSLGAPVSGYTF.

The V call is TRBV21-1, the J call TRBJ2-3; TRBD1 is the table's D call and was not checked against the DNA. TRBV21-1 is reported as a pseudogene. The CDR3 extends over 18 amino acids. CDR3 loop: CASSTLTGTGIRTDTQYF. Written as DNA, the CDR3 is TGTGCCAGCAGCACGCTAACCGGGACAGGGATCCGCACAGATACGCAGTATTTT.

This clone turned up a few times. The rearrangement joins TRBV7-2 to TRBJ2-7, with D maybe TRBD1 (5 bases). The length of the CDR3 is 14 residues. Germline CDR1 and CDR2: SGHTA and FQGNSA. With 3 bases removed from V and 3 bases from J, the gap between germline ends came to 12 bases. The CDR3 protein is CASSFGSGHYEQYF. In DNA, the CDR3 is TGTGCCAGCAGCTTTGGTTCAGGGCACTACGAGCAGTACTTC.

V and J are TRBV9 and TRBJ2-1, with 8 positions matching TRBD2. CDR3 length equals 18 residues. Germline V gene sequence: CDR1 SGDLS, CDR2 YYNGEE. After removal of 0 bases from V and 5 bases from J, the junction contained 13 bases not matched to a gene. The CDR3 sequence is CASSVGRLAIDQNNEQFF. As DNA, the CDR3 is TGTGCCAGCAGCGTAGGGCGACTAGCGATCGATCAAAACAATGAGCAGTTCTTC.

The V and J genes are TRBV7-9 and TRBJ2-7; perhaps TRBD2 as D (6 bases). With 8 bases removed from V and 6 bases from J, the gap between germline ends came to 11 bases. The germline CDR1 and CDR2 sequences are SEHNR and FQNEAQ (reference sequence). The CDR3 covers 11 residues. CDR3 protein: CASGYGGEQYF. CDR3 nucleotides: TGTGCCAGCGGTTACGGGGGCGAGCAGTACTTC.

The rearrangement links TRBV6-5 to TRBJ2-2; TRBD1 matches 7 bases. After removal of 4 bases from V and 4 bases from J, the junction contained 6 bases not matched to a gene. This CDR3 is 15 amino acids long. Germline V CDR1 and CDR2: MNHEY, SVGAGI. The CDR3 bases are TGTGCCAGCAGTTCACAGGGGAGTGTCACCGGGGAGCTGTTTTTT. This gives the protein CASSSQGSVTGELFF.

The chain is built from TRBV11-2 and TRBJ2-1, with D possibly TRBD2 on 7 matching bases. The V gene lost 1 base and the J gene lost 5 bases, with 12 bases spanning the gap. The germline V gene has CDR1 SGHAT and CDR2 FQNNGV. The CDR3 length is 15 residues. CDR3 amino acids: CASSLGQGRDNEQFF. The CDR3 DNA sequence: TGTGCCAGCAGCTTAGGTCAGGGGAGGGACAATGAGCAGTTCTTC.

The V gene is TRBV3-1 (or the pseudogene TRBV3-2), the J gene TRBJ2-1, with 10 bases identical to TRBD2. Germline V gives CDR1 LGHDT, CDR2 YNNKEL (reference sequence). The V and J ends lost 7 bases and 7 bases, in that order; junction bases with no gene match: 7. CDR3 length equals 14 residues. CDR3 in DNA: TGTGCCAGCACCAAGCGGGAGGGGGTTAATGAGCAGTTCTTC. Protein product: CASTKREGVNEQFF.

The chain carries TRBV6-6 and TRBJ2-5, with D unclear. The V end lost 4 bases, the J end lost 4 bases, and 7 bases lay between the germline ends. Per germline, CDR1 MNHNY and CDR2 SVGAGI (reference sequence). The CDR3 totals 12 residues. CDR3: CASSSSLETQYF. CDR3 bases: TGTGCCAGCAGTTCCAGTCTAGAGACCCAGTACTTC.

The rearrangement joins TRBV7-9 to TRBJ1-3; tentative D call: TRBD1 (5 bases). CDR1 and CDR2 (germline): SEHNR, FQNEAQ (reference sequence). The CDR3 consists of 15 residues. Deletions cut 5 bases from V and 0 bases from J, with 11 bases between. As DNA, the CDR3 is TGTGCCAGCAGCCGGACGGGGGGCTCTGGAAACACCATATATTTT. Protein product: CASSRTGGSGNTIYF.

The CDR3 DNA is TGTGCCGTAAACCGGGACACCGCTAACTATGGCTACACCTTC. This encodes CAVNRDTANYGYTF. The V call is TRBV10-3, the J call TRBJ1-2, with D tentatively TRBD1 (6 bases). Germline V gene data show CDR1 as ENHRY and CDR2 as SYGVKD. This CDR3 is 14 amino acids long. Trimming removed 11 bases at V and 0 bases at J, with 16 bases between.

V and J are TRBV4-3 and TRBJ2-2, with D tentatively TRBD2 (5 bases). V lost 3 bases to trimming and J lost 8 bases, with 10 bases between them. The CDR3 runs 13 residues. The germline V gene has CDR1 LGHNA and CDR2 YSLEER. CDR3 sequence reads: CASSQRVAGELFF. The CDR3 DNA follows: TGCGCCAGCAGCCAGAGGGTGGCGGGGGAGCTGTTTTTT.

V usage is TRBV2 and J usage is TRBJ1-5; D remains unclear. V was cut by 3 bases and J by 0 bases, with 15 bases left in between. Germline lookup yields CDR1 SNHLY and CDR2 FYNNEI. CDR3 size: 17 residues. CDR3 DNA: TGTGCCAGCAGTGATCTCGGGATCCAAAATAGCAATCAGCCCCAGCATTTT. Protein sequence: CASSDLGIQNSNQPQHF.

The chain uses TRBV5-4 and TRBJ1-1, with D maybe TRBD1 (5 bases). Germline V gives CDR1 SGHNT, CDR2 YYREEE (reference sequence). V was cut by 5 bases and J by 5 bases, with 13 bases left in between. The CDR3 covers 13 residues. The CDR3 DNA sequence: TGTGCCAGCAGTGAACAGGCGTGGACTGAAGCTTTCTTT. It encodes CASSEQAWTEAFF.

CDR3 nucleotides: TGTGCCACCAGTTCCGGGGATTGGACCGGGGAGCTGTTTTTT. Translated, it gives CATSSGDWTGELFF. J is TRBJ2-2 and V is TRBV24-1; D possibly corresponds to TRBD2 (5 bases). The CDR3 totals 14 residues. Germline V gives CDR1 KGHDR, CDR2 SFDVKD. V dropped 6 bases and J dropped 5 bases, with 12 bases sitting between them.

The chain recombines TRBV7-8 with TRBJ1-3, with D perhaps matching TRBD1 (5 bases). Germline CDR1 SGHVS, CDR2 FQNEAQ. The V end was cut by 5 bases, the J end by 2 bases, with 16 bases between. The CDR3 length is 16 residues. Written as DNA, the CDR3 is TGTGCCAGCAGCCTCGTCCCGGAGGGGACTGGAAACACCATATATTTT. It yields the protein CASSLVPEGTGNTIYF.

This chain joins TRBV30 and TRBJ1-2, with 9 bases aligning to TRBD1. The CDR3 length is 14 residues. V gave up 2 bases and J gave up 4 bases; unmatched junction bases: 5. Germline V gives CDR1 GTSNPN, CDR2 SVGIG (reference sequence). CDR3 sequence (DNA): TGTGCCTGGAGTCCCGGACAGGGGCTCTATGGCTACACCTTC. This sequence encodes CAWSPGQGLYGYTF.

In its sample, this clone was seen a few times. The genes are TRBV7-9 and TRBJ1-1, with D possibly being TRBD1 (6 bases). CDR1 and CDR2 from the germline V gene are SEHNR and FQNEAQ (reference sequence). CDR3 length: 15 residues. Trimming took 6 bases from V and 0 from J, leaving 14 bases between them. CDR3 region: CASSAPGHLNTEAFF. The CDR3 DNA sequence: TGTGCCAGCAGTGCCCCGGGACACCTGAACACTGAAGCTTTCTTT.

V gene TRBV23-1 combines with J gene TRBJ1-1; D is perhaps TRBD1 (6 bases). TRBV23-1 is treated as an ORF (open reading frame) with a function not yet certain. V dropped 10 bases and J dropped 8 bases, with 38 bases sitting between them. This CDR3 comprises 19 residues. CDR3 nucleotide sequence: TGCGCCACCAAGGTAGGGCGTTTGACGGGACATTCCACCCAAGACGAAGCTTTCTTT. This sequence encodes CATKVGRLTGHSTQDEAFF.

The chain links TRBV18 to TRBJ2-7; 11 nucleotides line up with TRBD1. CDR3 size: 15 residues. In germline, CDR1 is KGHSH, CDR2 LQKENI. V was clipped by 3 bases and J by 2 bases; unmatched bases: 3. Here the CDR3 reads CASSPSGQGAYEQYF. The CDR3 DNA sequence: TGTGCCAGCTCACCCTCGGGACAGGGGGCCTACGAGCAGTACTTC.

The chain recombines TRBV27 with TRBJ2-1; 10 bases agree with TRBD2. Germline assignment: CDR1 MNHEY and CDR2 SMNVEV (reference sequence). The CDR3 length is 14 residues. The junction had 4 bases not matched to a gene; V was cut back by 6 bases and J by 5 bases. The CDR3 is CASRLAGANNEQFF. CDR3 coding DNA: TGTGCCAGCAGGCTAGCGGGAGCTAACAATGAGCAGTTCTTC.

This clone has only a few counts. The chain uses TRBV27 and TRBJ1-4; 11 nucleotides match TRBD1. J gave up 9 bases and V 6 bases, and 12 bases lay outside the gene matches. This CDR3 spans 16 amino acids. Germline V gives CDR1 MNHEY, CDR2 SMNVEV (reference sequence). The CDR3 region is CASREGFWTGGKKLFF. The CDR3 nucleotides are TGTGCCAGCAGGGAAGGGTTTTGGACAGGGGGCAAAAAACTGTTTTTT. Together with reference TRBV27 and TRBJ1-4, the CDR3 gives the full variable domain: EAQVTQNPRYLITVTGKKLTVTCSQNMNHEYMSWYRQDPGLGLRQIYYSMNVEVTDKGDVPEGYKVSRKEKRNFPLILESPSPNQTSLYFCASREGFWTGGKKLFFGSGTQLSVL.

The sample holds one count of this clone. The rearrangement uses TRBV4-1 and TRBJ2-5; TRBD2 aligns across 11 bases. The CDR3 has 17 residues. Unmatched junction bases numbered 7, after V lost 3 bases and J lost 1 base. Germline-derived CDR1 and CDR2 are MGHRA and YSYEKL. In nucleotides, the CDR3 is TGCGCCAGCAGCCAGAGTACTGGGACTAGCGGCCAAGAGACCCAGTACTTC. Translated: CASSQSTGTSGQETQYF.

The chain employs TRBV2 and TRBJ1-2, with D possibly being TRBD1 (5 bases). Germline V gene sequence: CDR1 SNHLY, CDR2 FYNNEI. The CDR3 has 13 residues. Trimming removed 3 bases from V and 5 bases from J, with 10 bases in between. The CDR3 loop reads CASSDDRKYGYTF. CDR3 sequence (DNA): TGTGCCAGCAGTGATGACAGAAAGTATGGCTACACCTTC.

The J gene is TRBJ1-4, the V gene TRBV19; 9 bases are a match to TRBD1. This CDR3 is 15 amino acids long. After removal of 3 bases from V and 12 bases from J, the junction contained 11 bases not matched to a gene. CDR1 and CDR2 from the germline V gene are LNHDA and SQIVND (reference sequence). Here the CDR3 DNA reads TGTGCCAGTAGTATTCTGCGGACAGGGGCCTTCGAACTGTTTTTT. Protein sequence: CASSILRTGAFELFF.

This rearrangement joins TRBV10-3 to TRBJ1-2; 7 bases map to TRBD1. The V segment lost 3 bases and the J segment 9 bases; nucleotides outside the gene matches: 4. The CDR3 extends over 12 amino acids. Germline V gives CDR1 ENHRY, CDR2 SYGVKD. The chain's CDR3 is CAISDDRVSYTF. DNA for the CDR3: TGTGCCATCAGTGACGACAGGGTTAGCTACACCTTC.

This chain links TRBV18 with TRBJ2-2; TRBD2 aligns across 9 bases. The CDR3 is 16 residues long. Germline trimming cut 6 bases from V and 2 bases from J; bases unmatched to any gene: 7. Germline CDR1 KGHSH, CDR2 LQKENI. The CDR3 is CASSTVLAGNTGELFF. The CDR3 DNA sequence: TGTGCCAGCTCCACGGTTCTAGCGGGAAACACCGGGGAGCTGTTTTTT. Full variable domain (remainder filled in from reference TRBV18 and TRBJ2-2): NAGVMQNPRHLVRRRGQEARLRCSPMKGHSHVYWYRQLPEEGLKFMVYLQKENIIDESGMPKERFSAEFPKEGPSILRIQQVVRGDSAAYFCASSTVLAGNTGELFFGEGSRLTVL.